This T cell receptor beta chain originates from a study of immune evolution from preneoplasia to lung adenocarcinoma. Nucleic acids came from premalignant or tumor cells enriched by macro-dissection. The junction had 3 bases not matched to a gene; V was cut back by 5 bases and J by 4 bases. CDR1 is SEHNR and CDR2 is FQNEAQ in the germline V gene (reference sequence). CDR3 size: 13 residues. Sequencing used immunoSEQ multiplex PCR; TCRdb keeps in-frame clones, though not all of them. The repertoire holds 14,000 or so clones, 80% seen once, with 4% to 5% in the top ten. Source material: FFPE minimally invasive lung adenocarcinoma tissue. V gene TRBV7-9 combines with J gene TRBJ1-2; 8 positions agree with TRBD1. The receptor's source is a person aged 65 to 85 with lung adenocarcinoma. CDR3 coding DNA: TGTGCCAGCAGCCCCGGGACAGGCTATGGCTACACCTTC. This sequence encodes CASSPGTGYGYTF.